The clone carrying this TCR beta chain was detected only once. The antigen is not known. This specimen comes from a study of CD8 T cells in Susac syndrome. Study-wide findings and caveats: The CD4+ T cell repertoires, which came from Susac syndrome patients, showed no sign of clonal expansion.

In blood CD8+ and CD4+ T cells, TCR beta underwent sequencing. Patients with Susac syndrome fulfilled recently defined diagnostic criteria for definite or probable disease. The V gene lost 1 base and the J gene lost 3 bases, with 13 bases spanning the gap. Germline values: CDR1 DFQATT, CDR2 SNEGSKA (reference sequence). This CDR3 contains 15 residues. With random hexamers, reverse transcription was performed on about 0.45 to 1 ug of RNA. Amplification of TCR beta CDR3 used immunoSEQ multiplex PCR across 54 Vbeta and 13 Jbeta. TCRdb re-called the immunoSEQ multiplex PCR reads with MiXCR, one entry per CDR3 protein. There are 200,000 or so distinct CDR3 sequences in the sample; about 94% occur only once, and more than 0.08% lies in the top ten.

Sequences were obtained from CD4+ T cells from PBMCs. The chain joins TRBV20-1 to TRBJ1-5; the D is unclear. The TCR sequence derives from a human donor with Susac syndrome. In DNA form, the CDR3 reads TGCAGTGCTAGAGTTCCGGGAAGCTCCAATCAGCCCCAGCATTTT. Its translation: CSARVPGSSNQPQHF.